These 19 T cell receptor beta chains were sequenced from one sample in a study of metastatic and nonmetastatic thyroid tumors. Each patient came to thyroid surgery without any prior treatment (of any kind). Through MiXCR, TCRdb re-clonotyped the PCR reads. The sample carries about 3,800 clones, 30% to 35% recorded once. The sequenced sample was adjacent normal tissue. The receptors originated from a female donor with papillary thyroid cancer or a benign thyroid nodule (not recorded which). Some clones in this sample may be carry-over from other donors' samples.

This clone occurred a few times. This CDR3 reads CASRAGTGGRNEQFF. The CDR3 DNA sequence: TGTGCCAGCAGGGCCGGGACAGGGGGCCGGAATGAGCAGTTCTTC. The V gene is TRBV6-1, the J gene TRBJ2-5; 12 bases match TRBD1. The assigned J gene may be wrong: the sequence end matches TRBJ2-1 better. CDR3 length: 15 amino acids. Germline loops: CDR1 MNHNS, CDR2 SASEGT.

The V and J genes are TRBV5-1 and TRBJ2-5; possible D gene TRBD1, 6 bases. Germline V CDR1 and CDR2: SGHRS, YFSETQ. The V end lost 6 bases, the J end lost 10 bases, and 19 bases lay between the germline ends. CDR3 length: 13 residues. In DNA, the CDR3 is TGCGCCAGCACCCAGTCTGGGGGCGCGGTCCAGTACTTC. Encoded protein: CASTQSGGAVQYF.

CDR3: CASSLALVGGGQETQYF. DNA for the CDR3: TGCGCCAGCAGCTTGGCCCTCGTTGGCGGAGGCCAAGAGACCCAGTACTTC. The rearrangement links TRBV5-1 to TRBJ2-5; D may be TRBD2 (5 bases). This CDR3 is built from 17 residues. Germline values: CDR1 SGHRS, CDR2 YFSETQ. Trimming removed 0 bases from V and 1 base from J, with 16 bases in between.

This clone was detected a few times. This chain joins TRBV7-2 and TRBJ1-1, with D hard to call. Trimming took 3 bases from V and 5 from J, leaving 7 bases between them. The CDR3 covers 12 residues. CDR1 is SGHTA, CDR2 FQGNSA, per germline. The CDR3 coding sequence is TGTGCCAGCAGCTTTTTATATACTGAAGCTTTCTTT. Translating it yields CASSFLYTEAFF.

In its sample, this clone was seen a few times. This CDR3 is also generated by other DNA sequences in the sample. The chain employs TRBV7-3 and TRBJ2-3; 8 nucleotides line up with TRBD2. There are 18 residues in the CDR3. After removal of 0 bases from V and 1 base from J, the junction contained 9 bases not matched to a gene. CDR1 and CDR2 (germline): SGHTA, FQGTGA. The CDR3 protein is CASSLTGGGGGRTDTQYF. CDR3 coding DNA: TGTGCCAGCAGCTTAACGGGCGGTGGCGGGGGGCGCACAGATACGCAGTATTTT.

This chain joins TRBV27 and TRBJ1-2; possibly TRBD1 for D (6 bases). Germline CDR1 is MNHEY and CDR2 is SMNVEV (reference sequence). This CDR3 contains 15 residues. Trimming stripped 8 bases from V and 1 base from J, with 17 bases between. CDR3: CASGIVGAGNYGYTF. For the CDR3, the DNA is TGTGCCAGCGGCATAGTGGGGGCTGGTAACTATGGCTACACCTTC.

V and J are TRBV12-3 or TRBV12-4 and TRBJ1-3, with D tentatively TRBD1 (6 bases). This CDR3 is built from 16 residues. V was cut by 7 bases and J by 1 base, with 17 bases left in between. The CDR3 DNA reads TGTGCCAGCAAGGCGGGACAAAGCCTTTCTGGAAACACCATATATTTT. Protein sequence: CASKAGQSLSGNTIYF.

This clone is categorized as medium-sized. This chain links TRBV7-9 with TRBJ1-1, with no clear D. Trimming pared 5 bases from V and 0 bases from J, leaving 7 bases between. The germline gives CDR1 SEHNR, CDR2 FQNEAQ (reference sequence). The CDR3 totals 13 residues. The CDR3 protein is CASSLTLNTEAFF. The CDR3 DNA is TGTGCCAGCAGCCTCACATTGAACACTGAAGCTTTCTTT.

V usage is TRBV6-2 or TRBV6-3 and J usage is TRBJ2-7; D is unclear. CDR3 length: 15 amino acids. CDR1 and CDR2 (germline): MNHEY, SVGEGT. Trimming stripped 0 bases from V and 2 bases from J, with 11 bases between. CDR3 sequence: CASSYSRKNTYEQYF. The CDR3 DNA follows: TGTGCCAGCAGTTACTCGCGGAAGAATACCTACGAGCAGTACTTC.

This clone was counted once. The chain couples TRBV20-1 to TRBJ1-1; D unclear. Trimming took off 4 bases at V and 0 bases at J, with 15 bases between the two ends. The CDR3 totals 15 residues. Germline lookup yields CDR1 DFQATT and CDR2 SNEGSKA (reference sequence). The CDR3 is CSATDPLTVNTEAFF. DNA of the CDR3: TGCAGTGCTACCGACCCGCTGACGGTGAACACTGAAGCTTTCTTT.

The chain joins TRBV20-1 to TRBJ2-5, with 8 bases identical to TRBD2. The germline CDR1 and CDR2 sequences are DFQATT and SNEGSKA (reference sequence). This CDR3 has 15 amino acids. Unmatched junction bases numbered 13, after V lost 3 bases and J lost 7 bases. The CDR3 DNA reads as TGCAGTGCTAGTATTGTTAGCGGGACCGCAGGGACCCAGTACTTC. Protein product: CSASIVSGTAGTQYF.

The rearrangement links TRBV11-3 to TRBJ2-1; the match to TRBD2 covers 7 bases. V lost 5 bases, J lost 7 bases, and 5 bases stayed unmatched. The germline CDR1 and CDR2 sequences are SGHNT and YENEEA. CDR3 size: 13 residues. CDR3 DNA: TGTGCCAGCAGCACCACTAGCGTGAATGAGCAGTTCTTC. This sequence encodes CASSTTSVNEQFF. Full variable domain (remainder filled in from reference TRBV11-3 and TRBJ2-1): EAGVVQSPRYKIIEKKQPVAFWCNPISGHNTLYWYLQNLGQGPELLIRYENEEAVDDSQLPKDRFSAERLKGVDSTLKIQPAELGDSAVYLCASSTTSVNEQFFGPGTRLTVL.

This clone was observed a handful of times. This same CDR3 is encoded by further DNA sequences in the sample. The gene calls are TRBV6-1 and TRBJ1-1; 11 nucleotides match TRBD1. V lost 8 bases and J lost 8; bases outside the gene matches: 16. Germline values: CDR1 MNHNS, CDR2 SASEGT. This CDR3 has 16 amino acids. As DNA, the CDR3 is TGTGCCAGCGGATCCTTAGGACAGGGGGCGCGTACCGAAGCTTTCTTT. It encodes CASGSLGQGARTEAFF.

This clone ranks as medium-sized. The genes are TRBV3-1 and TRBJ2-1; TRBD2 is a possible D gene (5 bases). V was clipped by 4 bases and J by 4 bases, with 17 bases between them. The CDR3 spans 16 residues. From germline, CDR1 is LGHDT and CDR2 YNNKEL (reference sequence). CDR3 protein: CASSPTQLGEYNEQFF. DNA for the CDR3: TGTGCCAGCAGCCCCACCCAGTTGGGAGAGTACAATGAGCAGTTCTTC.

This chain joins TRBV20-1 and TRBJ1-2, with a tentative D call TRBD1 (6 bases). V was trimmed by 7 bases and J by 4 bases, leaving 19 bases between them. Germline V CDR1 and CDR2: DFQATT, SNEGSKA (reference sequence). The CDR3 length is 14 residues. This CDR3 reads CSVEGFRGTYGYTF. The CDR3 bases are TGCAGTGTAGAAGGTTTCAGGGGTACCTATGGCTACACCTTC.

This clone has a handful of counts. V is TRBV20-1 and J is TRBJ2-2; 9 bases match TRBD2. Germline trimming cut 3 bases from V and 6 bases from J; bases unmatched to any gene: 8. The length of the CDR3 is 15 residues. Germline V CDR1 and CDR2: DFQATT, SNEGSKA (reference sequence). As DNA, the CDR3 is TGCAGTGCTAGGTTAGCGGGAGTTGCGGCCGGGGAGCTGTTTTTT. Translation: CSARLAGVAAGELFF.

This clone is deemed large (0.1 to 1%). The gene calls are TRBV12-3 or TRBV12-4 and TRBJ1-1; D is perhaps TRBD1 (5 bases). The V gene lost 3 bases and the J gene lost 7 bases, with 9 bases spanning the gap. The CDR3 consists of 12 residues. Here the CDR3 reads CASSFAGFEAFF. The CDR3 nucleotides are TGTGCCAGCAGTTTTGCAGGGTTTGAAGCTTTCTTT.

The J gene is TRBJ1-2, the V gene TRBV6-1, with 10 bases fitting TRBD1. The length of the CDR3 is 14 residues. Trimming cost V 6 bases and J 6 bases; bases outside gene matches: 7. The V gene's germline CDR1 is MNHNS and CDR2 SASEGT. The CDR3 is CASSQDRGGHGYTF. The CDR3 DNA reads TGTGCCAGCAGCCAGGACAGGGGGGGGCATGGCTACACCTTC.

V and J are TRBV20-1 and TRBJ2-1; TRBD1 might be the D (5 bases). Trimming shortened V by 3 bases and J by 6 bases, and 18 bases separated the two germline ends. The germline gives CDR1 DFQATT, CDR2 SNEGSKA (reference sequence). The CDR3 extends over 15 amino acids. CDR3 bases: TGCAGTGCTAGTCCGCAAAGGGGATATGGCAATGAGCAGTTCTTC. Residues: CSASPQRGYGNEQFF.